This TCR beta chain was identified during a study of blood T cell repertoires in COVID-19. Study in general: Specimens from acute and convalescent COVID-19 originated in the United States, Italy and Spain. PBMCs, B-cell-depleted T cells, or T cells were the source of the cDNA or gDNA that made up the material.

Authors' data handling: Using reference gene primer amplification, nucleated cell counts were estimated. Only in-frame clones appear in the TCRdb table, and some are missing; sequencing was by immunoSEQ multiplex PCR. The DNA was the basis for D and trimming; V, J and clone size are from that table. The sample has around 200,000 clones, around 84% seen once. The germline CDR1 and CDR2 sequences are MNHEY and SVGAGI. V lost 0 bases to trimming and J lost 1 base, with 6 bases between them. This CDR3 comprises 15 residues. The TCR originated in a man aged 30-40 years with active or convalescent COVID-19. What was sequenced was peripheral blood. This chain connects TRBV6-5 to TRBJ2-2; unclear D gene. CDR3 DNA: TGTGCCAGCAGTTACTCGGGCATGAACACCGGGGAGCTGTTTTTT. Encoded protein: CASSYSGMNTGELFF.